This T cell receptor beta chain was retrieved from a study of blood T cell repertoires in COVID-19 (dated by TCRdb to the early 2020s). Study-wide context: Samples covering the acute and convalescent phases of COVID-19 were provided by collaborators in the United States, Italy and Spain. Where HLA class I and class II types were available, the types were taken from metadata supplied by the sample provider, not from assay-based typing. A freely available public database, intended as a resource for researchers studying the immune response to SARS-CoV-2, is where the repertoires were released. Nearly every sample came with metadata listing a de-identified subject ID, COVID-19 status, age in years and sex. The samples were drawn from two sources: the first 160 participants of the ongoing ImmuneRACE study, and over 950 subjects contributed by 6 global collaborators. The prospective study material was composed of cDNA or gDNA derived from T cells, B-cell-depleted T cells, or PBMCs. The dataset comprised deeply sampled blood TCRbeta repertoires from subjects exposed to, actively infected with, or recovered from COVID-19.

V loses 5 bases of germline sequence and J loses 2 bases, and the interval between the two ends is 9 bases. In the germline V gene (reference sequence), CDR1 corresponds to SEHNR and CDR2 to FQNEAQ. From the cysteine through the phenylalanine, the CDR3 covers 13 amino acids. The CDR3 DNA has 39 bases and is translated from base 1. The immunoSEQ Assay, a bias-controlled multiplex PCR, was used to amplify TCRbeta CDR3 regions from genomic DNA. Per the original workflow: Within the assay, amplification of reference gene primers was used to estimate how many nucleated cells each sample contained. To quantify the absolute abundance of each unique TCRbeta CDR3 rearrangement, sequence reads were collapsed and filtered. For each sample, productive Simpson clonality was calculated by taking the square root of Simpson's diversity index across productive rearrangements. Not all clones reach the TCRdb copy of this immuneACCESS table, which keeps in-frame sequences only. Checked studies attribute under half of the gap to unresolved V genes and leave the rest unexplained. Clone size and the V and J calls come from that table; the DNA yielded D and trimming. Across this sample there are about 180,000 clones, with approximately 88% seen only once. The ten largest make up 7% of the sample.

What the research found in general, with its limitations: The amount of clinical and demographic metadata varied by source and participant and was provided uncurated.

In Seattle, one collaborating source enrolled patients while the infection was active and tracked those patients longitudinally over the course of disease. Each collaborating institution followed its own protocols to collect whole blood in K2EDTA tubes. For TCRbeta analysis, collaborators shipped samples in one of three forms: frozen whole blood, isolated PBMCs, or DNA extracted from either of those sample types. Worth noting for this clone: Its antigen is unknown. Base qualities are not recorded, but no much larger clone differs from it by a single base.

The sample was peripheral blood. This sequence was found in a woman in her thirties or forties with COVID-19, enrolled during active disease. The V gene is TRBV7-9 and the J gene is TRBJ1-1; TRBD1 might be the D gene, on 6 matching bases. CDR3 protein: CASSVGTNTEAFF. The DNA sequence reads TGTGCCAGCAGCGTGGGGACAAACACTGAAGCTTTCTTT.